This T cell receptor (beta chain) was observed in a study of shared clonotypes between healthy human individuals. Study-wide context: Each donor's CD8 memory used one plate, CD8 naive two, each CD4 subset three.

TCRdb keeps only in-frame clones here, not all; method: immunoSEQ multiplex PCR. The sample includes millions of clones, approximately 93% of them seen just once. Germline CDR1 is SGHRS and CDR2 is YFSETQ. The CDR3 runs 14 residues. The J segment lost 9 bases and the V segment lost 4 bases, leaving 9 bases of the junction unmatched. The source material was naive CD4+ T cells from PBMCs. Subset reported: CD45RA+ positively selected. The chain carries TRBV5-1 and TRBJ2-1; 8 nucleotides line up with TRBD1. This sequence originates from a man between 18 and 29 years old in good health. Some clones in this sample may be carry-over from other donors' samples. CDR3 nucleotide sequence: TGCGCCAGCAGCCCGGGACAGGACGGGGGTGAGCAGTTCTTC. This gives the protein CASSPGQDGGEQFF.